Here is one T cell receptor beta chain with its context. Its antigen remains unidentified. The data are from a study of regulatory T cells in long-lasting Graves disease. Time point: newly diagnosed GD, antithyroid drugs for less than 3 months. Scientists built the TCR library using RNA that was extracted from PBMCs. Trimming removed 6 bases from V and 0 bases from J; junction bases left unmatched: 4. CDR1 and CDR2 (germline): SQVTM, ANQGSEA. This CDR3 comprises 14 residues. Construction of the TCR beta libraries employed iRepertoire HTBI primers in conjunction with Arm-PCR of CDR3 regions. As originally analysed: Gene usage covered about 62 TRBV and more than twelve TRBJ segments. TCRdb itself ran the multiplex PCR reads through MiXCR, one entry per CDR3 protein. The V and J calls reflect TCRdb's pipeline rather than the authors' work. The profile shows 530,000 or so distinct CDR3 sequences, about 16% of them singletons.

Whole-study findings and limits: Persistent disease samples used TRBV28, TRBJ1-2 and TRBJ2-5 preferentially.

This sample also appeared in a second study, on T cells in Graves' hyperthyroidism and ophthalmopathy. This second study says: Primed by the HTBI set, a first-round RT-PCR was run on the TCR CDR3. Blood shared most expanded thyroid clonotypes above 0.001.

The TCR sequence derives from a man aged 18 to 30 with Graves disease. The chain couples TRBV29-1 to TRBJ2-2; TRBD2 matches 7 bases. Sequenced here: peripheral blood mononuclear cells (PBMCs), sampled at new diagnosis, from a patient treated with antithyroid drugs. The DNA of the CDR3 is TGCAGCGTCCAGACTAGCCCGAACACCGGGGAGCTGTTTTTT. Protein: CSVQTSPNTGELFF.